The rows below give T cell receptor beta chains drawn from one sample of a study of shared clonotypes between healthy human individuals. Measured with immunoSEQ multiplex PCR; TCRdb has only the in-frame clones, and not every one. The sample yields over a million clones, more than 95% seen once. Material: naive CD4+ T cells sorted from blood. These receptors were obtained from a man aged 30-40 years in good health. The CDR3 runs from the conserved cysteine through the conserved F or W.

j_gene	v_gene	CDR3aa
TRBJ2-7	TRBV5-1	CASSLFRDRDTLYEQYF
TRBJ2-1	TRBV7-9	CASSPRTSGRLLYNEQFF
TRBJ1-2	TRBV6-6	CASSYSNRAHYGYTF
TRBJ2-2	TRBV30	CAWSRVTGELFF
TRBJ1-1	TRBV7-8	CASSLAGQGAKVTEAFF
TRBJ2-3	TRBV27	CASRSTRTSSDTQYF
TRBJ2-7	TRBV10-1	CASSDGLAGLSYEQYF
TRBJ1-1	TRBV2	CASSDQAGLRGEAFF
TRBJ1-5	TRBV5-1	CASSLDSFGNQPQHF
TRBJ2-7	TRBV5-4	CASSTGQRYEQYF
TRBJ2-1	TRBV9	CASSVAWWRSSYNEQFF
TRBJ2-6	TRBV28	CASSRPGTGAGANVLTF
TRBJ2-7	TRBV7-8	CASSYTGDYEQYF
TRBJ2-5	TRBV28	CASSRGGSETQYF
TRBJ2-7	TRBV19	CASSIDLSGSSYEQYF
TRBJ1-2	TRBV25-1	CASSRTSYGYTF
TRBJ2-1	TRBV7-2	CASSLEASGSSYNEQFF
TRBJ1-1	TRBV12-5	CASGLGQGASVTEAFF
TRBJ2-1	TRBV27	CASIPVGGGVWSEQFF
TRBJ1-4	TRBV9	CASSRGPNGSNEKLFF
TRBJ2-7	TRBV29-1	CSVTEGLYPLYEQYF
TRBJ2-1	TRBV5-4	CASSLDRTYNEQFF
TRBJ2-7	TRBV18	CASSPKTGASSYEQYF
TRBJ2-7	TRBV4-3	CASSPSGRNEQYF
TRBJ2-1	TRBV11-2	CASSLVLRPDNEQFF
TRBJ2-5	TRBV15	CATSSGYQETQYF
TRBJ1-2	TRBV7-6	CASTSRADYGYTF
TRBJ2-5	TRBV5-6	CASSLRGTQYF
TRBJ1-4	TRBV28	CASSQTGQGLSSEKLFF
TRBJ2-7	TRBV4-1	CASSQDRGTGDEQYF
TRBJ2-5	TRBV5-8	CASSLVFGMRETQYF
TRBJ2-3	TRBV14	CASSQLVLADSTDTQYF
TRBJ2-3	TRBV7-6	CASSLAKGDTQYF
TRBJ2-7	TRBV14	CASSHEGKGFYEQYF
TRBJ2-7	TRBV2	CASKGDESSYEQYF
TRBJ2-2	TRBV29-1	CSVTFDTGELFF
TRBJ2-3	TRBV27	CASSSPRGERADTQYF
TRBJ1-5	TRBV9	CASSVGWDLYQPQHF
TRBJ2-2	TRBV11-1	CASSEVTGELFF
TRBJ1-3	TRBV6-1	CASSESGNTIYF
TRBJ2-5	TRBV15	CASSRDTSLETQYF
TRBJ2-5	TRBV18	CASSPGSEETQYF
TRBJ2-3	TRBV2	CASSERSSGGTDTQYF
TRBJ2-7	TRBV5-6	CASSSRFAGGWEQYF
TRBJ2-4	TRBV7-2	CASSNNAKNIQYF
TRBJ2-7	TRBV19	CASSPYEGYEQYF
TRBJ2-7	TRBV5-4	CASSPETSGASYEQYF
TRBJ1-5	TRBV28	CASSGTGGQPQHF
TRBJ2-7	TRBV4-1	CASRVETYEQYF
TRBJ1-2	TRBV9	CASSSAPGQGAASSYGYTF
TRBJ2-5	TRBV19	CASSLLGQETQYF
TRBJ2-7	TRBV7-9	CASSHRGAGVYEQYF
TRBJ2-7	TRBV5-1	CASSRGPPYEQYF
TRBJ2-7	TRBV27	CASSFNRREQYF
TRBJ1-2	TRBV18	CASSQGGNYGYTF
TRBJ2-5	TRBV19	CASSISNQETQYF
TRBJ1-1	TRBV9	CASSVGTLTEAFF
TRBJ2-7	TRBV10-1	CASSARVGSEQYF